The T cell receptor (beta chain) described here comes from a study of cytomegalovirus exposure and HLA in healthy donors. Germline CDR1 reads LGHNA; CDR2 reads YSLEER. The CDR3 consists of 14 residues. Trimming cost V 0 bases and J 7 bases, with 10 bases left between them. Study-wide points: Rates of TCR association differed by HLA locus in a later analysis, with DRB1 highest and HLA-C lowest.

Amplification used 60 Vbeta primers and 13 Jbeta primers. The assay was immunoSEQ multiplex PCR, and TCRdb's table has in-frame clones only and misses some. The sample data list 120,000 to 150,000 clones. A note on this clone: Its target is not known.

The source material was PBMCs. J is TRBJ1-5 and V is TRBV4-3; TRBD1 is a possible D gene (6 bases). The source is a man aged 35 to 55 in good health and CMV-seronegative. The DNA of the CDR3 is TGCGCCAGCAGCCAAGACAGGGGTTTCCAGCCCCAGCATTTT. It specifies CASSQDRGFQPQHF.